The 17 T cell receptor beta chains given below trace back to one sample, sequenced in a study of beta chain features in type 1 diabetes. Isolated RNA was reverse transcribed in full, so expressed TCRB transcripts were sequenced. Here immunoSEQ multiplex PCR was the method, and the copy in TCRdb shows in-frame clones only, minus some. The sample includes 450,000 to 550,000 clones, about 30% of them seen just once. Sequenced sample: naive CD4+ T cells from blood. These receptor sequences come from a man aged 18-30 years in good health.

The chain carries TRBV9 and TRBJ1-1, with D unresolved. This CDR3 comprises 15 residues. Trimming took 0 bases from V and 0 from J, leaving 9 bases between them. Germline CDR1 reads SGDLS; CDR2 reads YYNGEE. CDR3: CASSVEAGLNTEAFF. The CDR3 DNA is TGTGCCAGCAGCGTAGAGGCTGGACTGAACACTGAAGCTTTCTTT.

The chain links TRBV29-1 to TRBJ2-7; tentative D call: TRBD1 (6 bases). The length of the CDR3 is 11 residues. CDR1 and CDR2 from the germline V gene are SQVTM and ANQGSEA. V was clipped by 5 bases and J by 2 bases, with 7 bases between them. CDR3 sequence reads: CSVQGPYEQYF. Written as DNA, the CDR3 is TGCAGCGTTCAGGGGCCCTACGAGCAGTACTTC.

CDR3 sequence (DNA): TGTGCCAGCAGTCAGCGGGAGTGGGAGACCCAGTACTTC. Amino acids: CASSQREWETQYF. The V call is TRBV28, the J call TRBJ2-5; 8 bases are a match to TRBD2. The length of the CDR3 is 13 residues. Germline CDR1 and CDR2: MDHEN and SYDVKM. The trim removed 5 bases at V and 5 bases at J, leaving 4 bases unmatched. Using reference TRBV28 and TRBJ2-5 for the parts outside the CDR3, the full variable domain is DVKVTQSSRYLVKRTGEKVFLECVQDMDHENMFWYRQDPGLGLRLIYFSYDVKMKEKGDIPEGYSVSREKKERFSLILESASTNQTSMYLCASSQREWETQYFGPGTRLLVL.

This clone was observed a few times. This chain connects TRBV29-1 to TRBJ2-1, with TRBD1 matching over 7 bases. Germline trimming cut 2 bases from V and 5 bases from J; bases unmatched to any gene: 6. Germline V gene data show CDR1 as SQVTM and CDR2 as ANQGSEA. The CDR3 consists of 14 residues. CDR3 in DNA: TGCAGCGTTGAAACCCGGGACAGTAACAATGAGCAGTTCTTC. This encodes CSVETRDSNNEQFF.

The chain employs TRBV28 and TRBJ1-5; 7 nucleotides match TRBD1. V shed 7 bases and J 0 bases; nucleotides not matched to a gene: 9. This CDR3 contains 16 residues. Germline CDR1 MDHEN, CDR2 SYDVKM. CDR3 DNA sequence: TGTGCCAGCACCCGTGGGGGACAGTATAGCAATCAGCCCCAGCATTTT. Its translation: CASTRGGQYSNQPQHF.

This clone turned up a few times. This chain links TRBV29-1 with TRBJ2-2, with a weak D call TRBD2 (5 bases). The CDR3 has 11 amino acids. Germline CDR1 and CDR2: SQVTM and ANQGSEA. Trimming left V 8 bases short and J 3 bases short, with 7 bases between. CDR3 region: CSTRDTGELFF. CDR3 in DNA: TGCAGCACGAGGGACACCGGGGAGCTGTTTTTT.

The gene calls are TRBV6-5 and TRBJ2-4; D is undetermined. V gave up 5 bases and J gave up 5 bases, with 4 bases separating them. Germline values: CDR1 MNHEY, CDR2 SVGAGI. The length of the CDR3 is 11 residues. CDR3 region: CASSNENIQYF. The CDR3 DNA reads as TGTGCCAGCAGTAACGAAAACATTCAGTACTTC.

J is TRBJ2-5 and V is TRBV7-2; D is tentatively TRBD1 or TRBD2 (5 bases each). Trimming took 1 base from V and 5 from J, leaving 14 bases between them. Germline CDR1 SGHTA, CDR2 FQGNSA. The CDR3 covers 15 residues. The CDR3 coding sequence is TGTGCCAGCAGCTTAGAAGGGACGTCAACGGAGACCCAGTACTTC. Translating gives CASSLEGTSTETQYF.

As concerns this clone: The sample has other DNA sequences that encode this CDR3 too. The gene calls are TRBV29-1 and TRBJ2-6, with D perhaps matching TRBD1 (6 bases). The V end lost 3 bases, the J end lost 4 bases, and 10 bases lay between the germline ends. Germline CDR1 reads SQVTM; CDR2 reads ANQGSEA. The CDR3 runs to 14 residues. The CDR3 is CSVDLGAGANVLTF. The CDR3 DNA follows: TGCAGCGTTGACCTGGGGGCGGGGGCCAACGTCCTGACTTTC. Complete variable domain (other parts from reference TRBV29-1 and TRBJ2-6): SAVISQKPSRDICQRGTSLTIQCQVDSQVTMMFWYRQQPGQSLTLIATANQGSEATYESGFVIDKFPISRPNLTFSTLTVSNMSPEDSSIYLCSVDLGAGANVLTFGAGSRLTVL.

This clone was picked up a small number of times. The rearrangement uses TRBV10-3 and TRBJ2-3; 10 bases align to TRBD1. V lost 5 bases to trimming and J lost 3 bases; unmatched junction nucleotides: 5. Germline-derived CDR1 and CDR2 are ENHRY and SYGVKD. The length of the CDR3 is 15 residues. The CDR3 region has the DNA TGTGCCATCAGTCCGGTGGGACAGGGGACAGATACGCAGTATTTT. It codes for CAISPVGQGTDTQYF.

The chain combines TRBV7-3 with TRBJ2-6, with D unclear. Germline assignment: CDR1 SGHTA and CDR2 FQGTGA. The CDR3 consists of 15 residues. The germline V and J ends were trimmed by 2 bases and 4 bases, with 9 bases remaining between them. The CDR3 coding sequence is TGTGCCAGCAGCTTATCTGGCGCCGGGGCCAACGTCCTGACTTTC. Its protein product is CASSLSGAGANVLTF.

This clone was seen a few times. The chain joins TRBV13 to TRBJ2-7, with a tentative D call TRBD1 (5 bases). CDR3 size: 13 residues. Trimming stripped 3 bases from V and 1 base from J, with 7 bases between. Germline lookup yields CDR1 PRHDT and CDR2 FYEKMQ (reference sequence). CDR3 DNA sequence: TGTGCCAGCAGCTTGGCAGGGTCCTACGAGCAGTACTTC. Its protein is CASSLAGSYEQYF.

The V call is TRBV6-5, the J call TRBJ2-7; TRBD1 matches at 12 bases. Trimming removed 6 bases from V and 3 bases from J; junction bases left unmatched: 6. CDR3 length: 15 residues. In germline, CDR1 is MNHEY, CDR2 SVGAGI. CDR3 sequence reads: CASRPGTGGFYEQYF. The CDR3 DNA is TGTGCCAGCAGGCCCGGGACAGGGGGCTTCTACGAGCAGTACTTC.

This clone was detected only a few times. V is TRBV30 and J is TRBJ2-3; a possible D gene is TRBD2 (5 bases). CDR1 and CDR2 (germline): GTSNPN, SVGIG (reference sequence). V shed 0 bases and J shed 2 bases, with 9 bases lying between them. CDR3 length: 14 amino acids. This CDR3 is CAWSVLGVTDTQYF. For the CDR3, the DNA is TGTGCCTGGAGTGTACTCGGGGTCACAGATACGCAGTATTTT.

This clone was seen a handful of times. This same CDR3 is encoded by further DNA sequences in the sample. The chain employs TRBV18 and TRBJ1-1; no clear D gene. Trimming stripped 2 bases from V and 1 base from J, with 5 bases between. The length of the CDR3 is 13 residues. Germline CDR1 is KGHSH and CDR2 is LQKENI. CDR3 sequence reads: CASSPGGNTEAFF. The CDR3 coding sequence is TGTGCCAGCTCACCAGGTGGGAACACTGAAGCTTTCTTT.

This clone appeared a few times. The chain recombines TRBV7-3 with TRBJ2-1; maybe TRBD1 (6 bases). V lost 2 bases, J lost 7 bases, and 12 bases lay in between. Looked up from germline, CDR1 is SGHTA and CDR2 is FQGTGA. The CDR3 runs to 14 residues. This CDR3 is CASSLGAQGNEQFF. The CDR3 coding sequence is TGTGCCAGCAGCTTAGGAGCCCAGGGGAATGAGCAGTTCTTC.

V and J are TRBV4-2 and TRBJ2-1, with 8 nucleotides matching TRBD1. With V trimmed by 3 bases and J by 8 bases, 6 bases remained unmatched. Germline lookup yields CDR1 LGHNA and CDR2 YNFKEQ. The CDR3 runs to 14 residues. The CDR3 here is CASSHRTGRDEQFF. The CDR3 nucleotides read TGTGCCAGCAGCCACAGGACAGGGCGGGATGAGCAGTTCTTC.